The 6 T cell receptor beta chains below were found in one sample sequenced in a study of OX40 agonist ivuxolimab in advanced cancers. Assay: immunoSEQ multiplex PCR; the TCRdb copy retains only in-frame clones and omits some. The table has tens of thousands of clones, roughly 80% seen once. Here the sequenced sample was CD4+ or CD8+ T cells sorted from blood, taken in a trial of the OX40 agonist ivuxolimab. The receptor set was obtained from an adult with an advanced solid tumor such as melanoma, head and neck, liver or kidney cancer.

This clone was found a few times. The DNA of the CDR3 is TGTGCCAGCAGCGCGTGGGACAGCTCAAATCAGCCCCAGCATTTT. Protein product: CASSAWDSSNQPQHF. The chain couples TRBV7-9 to TRBJ1-5; TRBD1 aligns across 7 bases. Trimming removed 5 bases from V and 4 bases from J; junction bases left unmatched: 8. The CDR3 contains 15 residues. CDR1 and CDR2 from the germline V gene are SEHNR and FQNEAQ (reference sequence).

The V call is TRBV25-1, the J call TRBJ1-1; no clear D gene. The CDR3 totals 13 residues. Trimming shortened V by 4 bases and J by 4 bases, and 10 bases separated the two germline ends. The germline V gene has CDR1 MGHDK and CDR2 SYGVNS. CDR3 amino acids: CASSVGFGTEAFF. The DNA of the CDR3 is TGTGCCAGCAGTGTGGGATTTGGCACTGAAGCTTTCTTT.

CDR3 DNA: TGTGCCAGCAGCCCGACCCAAGGCAATGAGCAGTTCTTC. This encodes CASSPTQGNEQFF. This chain links TRBV7-6 with TRBJ2-1; no reliable D call. The germline V and J ends were trimmed by 5 bases and 6 bases, with 11 bases remaining between them. The CDR3 length is 13 residues. Germline V gene lookup returns CDR1 SGHVS and CDR2 FNYEAQ.

This clone was seen a handful of times. This rearrangement joins TRBV5-1 to TRBJ1-2; the D is unclear. V was shortened by 0 bases and J by 1 base, with 10 bases between the two germline ends. CDR1 and CDR2 from the germline V gene are SGHRS and YFSETQ. The CDR3 runs to 15 residues. CDR3: CASSLAENFNYGYTF. In DNA, the CDR3 is TGCGCCAGCAGCTTGGCTGAGAATTTTAACTATGGCTACACCTTC.

Details on this clone: Other DNA sequences in the sample encode the same CDR3. The chain couples TRBV4-1 to TRBJ1-2; possibly TRBD1 for D (5 bases). The CDR3 runs to 13 residues. V was pared by 0 bases and J by 4 bases, with 6 bases between. CDR1 MGHRA and CDR2 YSYEKL come from the germline V gene. The CDR3: CASSQEGGYGYTF. For the CDR3, the DNA is TGCGCCAGCAGCCAAGAGGGGGGCTATGGCTACACCTTC.

Only a few counts were recorded for this clone. The V and J genes are TRBV7-3 and TRBJ2-3; TRBD1 matches 8 bases. CDR1 is SGHTA, CDR2 FQGTGA, per germline. V lost 5 bases to trimming and J lost 4 bases; unmatched junction nucleotides: 8. The CDR3 sequence is 15 residues long. CDR3 coding DNA: TGTGCCAGCAGCCTGCAGGGGGCTAGCTCAGATACGCAGTATTTT. Translating it yields CASSLQGASSDTQYF.